This T cell receptor (beta chain) was profiled in a study of human T cells and chemical hapten exposure. Looking at the study overall: Small differences in pooled library volume mainly drove the variation in TCR yields per sample.

Time point of the sample: patch test 1, 2 weeks after DPC sensitization. Indicated treatment: therapeutic diphenylcyclopropenone sensitization with weekly scalp DPC. Within the library, unique molecular identifiers were attached to each individual cDNA molecule. As processed by the authors: The number of TCRs in each sample had a median of approximately 96,000 and spanned about 23,224 to 700,000. TCRdb fed the RACE reads into MiXCR, producing one record per CDR3 protein. For this entry, the V and J calls and clone size follow TCRdb and not the study's own pipeline. The table shows about 120,000 distinct CDR3 sequences, with roughly 15% occurring only once. This CDR3 region has 16 residues. The germline gives CDR1 MNHEY, CDR2 SMNVEV (reference sequence). Trimming at V came to 5 bases and at J to 4 bases, leaving 6 bases not matched to a gene. This clonotype occurred many times. The antigen remains undetermined.

Study-level results: No change in TCRs above 1 in 1000 frequency was produced by DPC sensitization.

The gene calls are TRBV27 and TRBJ2-2, with 11 bases that match TRBD1. The material sequenced was whole blood, taken in connection with sensitization to the hapten diphenylcyclopropenone (DPC). The receptor was derived from a man younger than 35 with alopecia areata. Some clones in this sample may be carry-over from other donors' samples. The CDR3 region has the DNA TGTGCCAGCAGTCCCCCCGGGACAGGGGGCACCGGGGAGCTGTTTTTT. Encoded protein: CASSPPGTGGTGELFF.